This paragraph reports one T cell receptor beta chain. Its antigen is currently unknown. V dropped 5 bases and J dropped 0; count of bases not matched to a gene: 5. The CDR3 extends over 15 amino acids. CDR1 SGHTA and CDR2 FQGTGA come from the germline V gene. This specimen comes from a study of beta chain features in type 1 diabetes. Across the study: Patients looked much like healthy donors when it came to age, gender and cell yields. Study outcomes and limitations: Among all four CD4+ subsets, Type 1 diabetes patients had TCRB CDR3s that were moderately but significantly shorter. It was possible that PCR favored shorter templates, equally so in patients and controls. Whether TCRB rearrangement is influenced by HLA type went unresolved here.

The isolated RNA, all of it, was reverse transcribed, so expressed TCRB transcripts were what got sequenced. Data came from immunoSEQ multiplex PCR; TCRdb stores just in-frame clones and leaves some out. The table includes a few hundred thousand clones, about 14% detected once. Without exception, sorted populations had purity beyond 95%. Sequenced: naive CD4+ T cells from blood. The clonotype originates from a woman between 18 and 29 years old with type 1 diabetes. This chain joins TRBV7-3 and TRBJ2-3; TRBD2 matches 7 bases. CDR3 protein: CASSPGGPSTDTQYF. The CDR3 DNA follows: TGTGCCAGCAGCCCGGGAGGCCCTAGCACAGATACGCAGTATTTT. The full variable domain, with the rest looked up from reference TRBV7-3 and TRBJ2-3, is GAGVSQTPSNKVTEKGKYVELRCDPISGHTALYWYRQSLGQGPEFLIYFQGTGAADDSGLPNDRFFAVRPEGSVSTLKIQRTERGDSAVYLCASSPGGPSTDTQYFGPGTRLTVL.